This TCR beta chain originates from a study of breast tumors, draining lymph nodes, adjacent tissues. The sample holds many counts of this clonotype. Trimming shortened V by 2 bases and J by 1 base, and 9 bases separated the two germline ends. Germline V gives CDR1 SNHLY, CDR2 FYNNEI. The CDR3 covers 15 residues. Axillary draining lymph nodes of breast cancer patients supplied the node samples. TCRdb redid the calling of the multiplex PCR reads with MiXCR, one entry per CDR3 protein. The data show some 97,000 distinct CDR3 sequences, 20% to 25% seen once. The TCR sequence derives from a female donor with breast cancer. Some clones in this sample may be carry-over from other donors' samples. Sequencing was carried out using axillary lymph node tissue. The chain combines TRBV2 with TRBJ1-5; D unclear. The CDR3 DNA is TGTGCCAGCAGTGAATGGGCAGAGAGCAATCAGCCCCAGCATTTT. This sequence encodes CASSEWAESNQPQHF.